The 6 T cell receptor beta chains listed next were all sequenced from one sample in a study of CD8+ T cells in alopecia areata. RNA extraction was followed by reverse transcription into cDNA, which acted as the sequencing template. Clones were read by immunoSEQ multiplex PCR, and TCRdb kept only the in-frame ones, dropping some. The sample shows some 170,000 clones, approximately 65% of them seen only once. The material sequenced was CD8+ T cells sorted from blood, taken at week 0. These receptor sequences come from a human donor with alopecia areata.

J is TRBJ2-3 and V is TRBV30; D uncertain. The germline V and J ends were trimmed by 4 bases and 5 bases, with 4 bases remaining between them. The CDR3 runs 10 residues. The germline V gene has CDR1 GTSNPN and CDR2 SVGIG (reference sequence). The CDR3 sequence is CAWKIDTQYF. In DNA form, the CDR3 reads TGTGCCTGGAAGATAGATACGCAGTATTTT. Full variable domain (outside the CDR3, taken from reference TRBV30 and TRBJ2-3): SQTIHQWPATLVQPVGSPLSLECTVEGTSNPNLYWYRQAAGRGLQLLFYSVGIGQISSEVPQNLSASRPQDRQFILSSKKLLLSDSGFYLCAWKIDTQYFGPGTRLTVL.

The chain carries TRBV13 and TRBJ2-1; D is perhaps TRBD1 (6 bases). Germline-derived CDR1 and CDR2 are PRHDT and FYEKMQ (reference sequence). Trimming removed 3 bases at V and 7 bases at J, with 10 bases between. This CDR3 contains 13 residues. The CDR3: CASSFGQGNEQFF. Written as DNA, the CDR3 is TGTGCCAGCAGCTTCGGTCAGGGGAATGAGCAGTTCTTC.

The rearrangement joins TRBV6-5 to TRBJ2-2; D is ambiguous. The CDR3 spans 13 residues. Trimming stripped 6 bases from V and 4 bases from J, with 9 bases between. Per the germline V gene, CDR1 is MNHEY and CDR2 is SVGAGI. The CDR3 nucleotides read TGTGCCAGCAGCCATGAACGCACCGGGGAGCTGTTTTTT. As protein: CASSHERTGELFF.

The table lists this clone with a count of one. The chain couples TRBV19 to TRBJ1-6, with D maybe TRBD1 (6 bases). Germline lookup yields CDR1 LNHDA and CDR2 SQIVND (reference sequence). The CDR3 is 13 residues long. Trimming took 9 bases from V and 3 from J, leaving 9 bases between them. CDR3 sequence (DNA): TGTGCCAGCAGGGGCTACTATAATTCACCCCTCCACTTT. Encoded protein: CASRGYYNSPLHF.

This clone was seen a few times. This chain uses TRBV11-2 with TRBJ1-1; 7 nucleotides align to TRBD1. The V gene's germline CDR1 is SGHAT and CDR2 FQNNGV. V shed 5 bases, J shed 4 bases, and the junction held 7 bases outside the gene matches. The CDR3 extends over 14 amino acids. The CDR3 here is CASSVQPGGTEAFF. CDR3 nucleotide sequence: TGTGCCAGCAGCGTCCAACCAGGGGGCACTGAAGCTTTCTTT.

This clone was recorded only once. This chain joins TRBV6-5 and TRBJ2-2; weak D call: TRBD1 (7 bases). Deletions cut 3 bases from V and 5 bases from J, with 13 bases between. Germline V gene lookup returns CDR1 MNHEY and CDR2 SVGAGI. This CDR3 comprises 15 residues. As DNA, the CDR3 is TGTGCCAGCAGTTATCAGGGGGGAGGTACCGGGGAGCTGTTTTTT. Translating gives CASSYQGGGTGELFF.